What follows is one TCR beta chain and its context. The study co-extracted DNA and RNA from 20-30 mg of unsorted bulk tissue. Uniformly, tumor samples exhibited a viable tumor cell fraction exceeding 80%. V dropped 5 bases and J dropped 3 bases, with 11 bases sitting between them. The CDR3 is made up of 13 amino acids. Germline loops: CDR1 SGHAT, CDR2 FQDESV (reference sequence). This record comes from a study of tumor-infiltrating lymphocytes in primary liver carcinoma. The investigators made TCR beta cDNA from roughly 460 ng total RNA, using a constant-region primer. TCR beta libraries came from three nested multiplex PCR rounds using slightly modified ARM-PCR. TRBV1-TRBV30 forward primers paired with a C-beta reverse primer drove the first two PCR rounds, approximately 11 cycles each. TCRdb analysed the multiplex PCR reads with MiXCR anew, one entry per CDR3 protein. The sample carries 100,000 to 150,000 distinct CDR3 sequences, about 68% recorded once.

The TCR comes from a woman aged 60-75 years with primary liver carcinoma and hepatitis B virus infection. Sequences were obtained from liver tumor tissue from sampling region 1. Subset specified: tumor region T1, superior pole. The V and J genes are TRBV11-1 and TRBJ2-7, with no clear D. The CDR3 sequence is CASSQRTDYEQYF. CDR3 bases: TGTGCCAGCAGCCAGAGGACGGACTACGAGCAGTACTTC.